This T cell receptor beta chain was profiled in a study of human T cells and chemical hapten exposure. The time point denotes: pre-sensitization, week 0. Specified treatment: therapeutic diphenylcyclopropenone sensitization with weekly scalp DPC. Points on this clonotype: The antigen is undetermined.

There are 14 residues in the CDR3. The germline V and J ends were trimmed by 5 bases and 5 bases, with 12 bases remaining between them. CDR1 and CDR2 from the germline V gene are MDHEN and SYDVKM. Findings and limits, study-wide: Positive correlation was observed between PT1 expanded TCR counts and patch test score. Versus controls, expanded TCRs had significantly more large CDR3 similarity clusters.

TCRdb analysed the RACE reads with MiXCR anew, one entry per CDR3 protein. The data contain approximately 260,000 distinct CDR3 sequences, approximately 8.6% of them singletons. The sequences come from whole blood, collected in connection with sensitization to the hapten diphenylcyclopropenone (DPC). This receptor was taken from a middle-aged woman with alopecia areata. Some clones in this sample may be carry-over from other donors' samples. This chain uses TRBV28 with TRBJ2-2; D uncertain. For the CDR3, the DNA is TGTGCCAGCAGTCAGTCCGATCAAACCGGGGAGCTGTTTTTT. It encodes CASSQSDQTGELFF.